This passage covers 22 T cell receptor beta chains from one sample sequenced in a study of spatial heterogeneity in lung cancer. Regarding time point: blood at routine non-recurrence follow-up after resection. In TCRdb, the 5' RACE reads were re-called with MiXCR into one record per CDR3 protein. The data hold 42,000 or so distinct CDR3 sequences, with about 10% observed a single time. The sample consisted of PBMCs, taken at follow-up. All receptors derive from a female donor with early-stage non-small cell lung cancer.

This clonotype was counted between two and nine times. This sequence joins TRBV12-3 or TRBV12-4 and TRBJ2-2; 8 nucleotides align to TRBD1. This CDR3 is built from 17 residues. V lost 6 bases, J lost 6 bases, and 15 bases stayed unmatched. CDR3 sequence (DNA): TGTGCCAGCAGGGACAAAGCCGGGACAGGATTGCCCGGGGAGCTGTTTTTT. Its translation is CASRDKAGTGLPGELFF.

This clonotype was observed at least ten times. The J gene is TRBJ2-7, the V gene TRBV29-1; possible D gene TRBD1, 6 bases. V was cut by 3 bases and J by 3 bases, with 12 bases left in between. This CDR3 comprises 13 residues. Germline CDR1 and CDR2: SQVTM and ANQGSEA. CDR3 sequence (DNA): TGCAGCGTTGACTTGGGGGCGAACTACGAGCAGTACTTC. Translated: CSVDLGANYEQYF.

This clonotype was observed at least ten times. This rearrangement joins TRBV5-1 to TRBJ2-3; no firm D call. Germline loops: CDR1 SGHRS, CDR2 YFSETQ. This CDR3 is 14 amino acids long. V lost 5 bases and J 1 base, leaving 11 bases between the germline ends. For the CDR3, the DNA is TGCGCCAGCAGAGTCATGCCTGGCACAGATACGCAGTATTTT. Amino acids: CASRVMPGTDTQYF.

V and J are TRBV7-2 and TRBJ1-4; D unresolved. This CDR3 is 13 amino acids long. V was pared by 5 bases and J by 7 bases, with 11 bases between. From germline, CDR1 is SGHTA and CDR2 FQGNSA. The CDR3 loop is CASSPRRTEKLFF. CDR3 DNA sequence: TGTGCCAGCAGCCCTCGACGGACTGAAAAACTGTTTTTT.

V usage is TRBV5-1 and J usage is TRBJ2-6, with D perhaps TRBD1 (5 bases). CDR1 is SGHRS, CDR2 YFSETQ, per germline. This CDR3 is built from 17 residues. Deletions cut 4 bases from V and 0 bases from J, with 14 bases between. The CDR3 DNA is TGCGCCAGCAGCCAAACCCCCCAGGGCTCTGGGGCCAACGTCCTGACTTTC. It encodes CASSQTPQGSGANVLTF.

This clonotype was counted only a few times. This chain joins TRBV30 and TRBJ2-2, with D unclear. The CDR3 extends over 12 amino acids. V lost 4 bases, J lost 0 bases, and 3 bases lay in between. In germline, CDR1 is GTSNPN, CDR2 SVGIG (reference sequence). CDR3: CAWTPNTGELFF. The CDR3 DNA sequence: TGTGCCTGGACTCCGAACACCGGGGAGCTGTTTTTT.

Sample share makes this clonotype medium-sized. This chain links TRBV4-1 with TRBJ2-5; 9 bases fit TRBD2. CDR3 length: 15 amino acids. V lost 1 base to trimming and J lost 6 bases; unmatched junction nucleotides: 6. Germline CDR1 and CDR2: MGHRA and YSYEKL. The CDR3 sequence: CASSQVPSGVQTQYF. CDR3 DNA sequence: TGCGCCAGCAGCCAAGTACCTAGCGGGGTGCAGACCCAGTACTTC.

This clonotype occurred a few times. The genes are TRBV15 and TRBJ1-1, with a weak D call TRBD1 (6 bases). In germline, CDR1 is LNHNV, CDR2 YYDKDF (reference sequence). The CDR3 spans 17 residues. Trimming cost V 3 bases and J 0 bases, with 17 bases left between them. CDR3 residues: CATSRGTGFFMNTEAFF. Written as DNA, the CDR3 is TGTGCCACCAGCAGGGGTACAGGGTTCTTCATGAACACTGAAGCTTTCTTT.

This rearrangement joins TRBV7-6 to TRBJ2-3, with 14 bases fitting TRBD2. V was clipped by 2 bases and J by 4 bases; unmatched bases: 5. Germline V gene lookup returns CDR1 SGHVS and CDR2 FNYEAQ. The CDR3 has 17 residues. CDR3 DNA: TGTGCCAGCAGCTTAAGACTAGCGGGGGGGCCGCCAGATACGCAGTATTTT. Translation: CASSLRLAGGPPDTQYF.

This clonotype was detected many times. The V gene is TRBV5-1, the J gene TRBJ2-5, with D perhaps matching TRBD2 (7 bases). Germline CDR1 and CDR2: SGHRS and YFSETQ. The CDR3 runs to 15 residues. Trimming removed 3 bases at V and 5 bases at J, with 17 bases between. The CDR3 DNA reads TGCGCCAGCAGCTCGTCAGCGGGGAGGGGGGAGACCCAGTACTTC. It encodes CASSSSAGRGETQYF.

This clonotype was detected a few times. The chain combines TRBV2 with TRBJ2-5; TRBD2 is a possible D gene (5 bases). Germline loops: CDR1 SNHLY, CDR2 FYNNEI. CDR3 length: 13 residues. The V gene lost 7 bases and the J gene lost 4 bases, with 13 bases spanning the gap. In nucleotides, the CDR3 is TGTGCCAGCACGCAGGAGGTGGGAGAGACCCAGTACTTC. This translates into CASTQEVGETQYF.

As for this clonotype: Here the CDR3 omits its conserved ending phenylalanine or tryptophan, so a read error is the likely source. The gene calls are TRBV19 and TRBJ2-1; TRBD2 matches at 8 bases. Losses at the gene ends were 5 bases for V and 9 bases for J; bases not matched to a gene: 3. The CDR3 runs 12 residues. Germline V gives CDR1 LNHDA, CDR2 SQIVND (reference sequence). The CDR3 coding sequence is TGTGCCAGTAGTTTACGGGGGGGTGAGCAGTTCCTC. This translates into CASSLRGGEQFL.

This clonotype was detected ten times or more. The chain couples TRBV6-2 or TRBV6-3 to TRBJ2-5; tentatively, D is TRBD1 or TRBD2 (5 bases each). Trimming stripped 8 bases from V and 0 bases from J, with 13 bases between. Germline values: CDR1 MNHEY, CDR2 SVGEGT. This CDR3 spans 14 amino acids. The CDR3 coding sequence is TGTGCCAGCCGCCGGGACCCGTACCAAGAGACCCAGTACTTC. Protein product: CASRRDPYQETQYF.

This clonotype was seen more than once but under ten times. The CDR3 coding sequence is TGTGCCAGCAGACCGAGTCTCGTGGGCACTGAAGCTTTCTTT. Amino acids: CASRPSLVGTEAFF. V and J are TRBV7-2 and TRBJ1-1; D unclear. The V end was cut by 6 bases, the J end by 4 bases, with 15 bases between. In germline, CDR1 is SGHTA, CDR2 FQGNSA. The CDR3 is made up of 14 amino acids.

CDR3 loop: CASTGQGASYEQYF. CDR3 DNA sequence: TGTGCCAGCACCGGACAGGGGGCTTCCTACGAGCAGTACTTC. The chain couples TRBV7-2 to TRBJ2-7; 11 positions match TRBD1. With V trimmed by 7 bases and J by 1 base, 3 bases remained unmatched. The germline V gene encodes CDR1 SGHTA and CDR2 FQGNSA. This CDR3 has 14 residues.

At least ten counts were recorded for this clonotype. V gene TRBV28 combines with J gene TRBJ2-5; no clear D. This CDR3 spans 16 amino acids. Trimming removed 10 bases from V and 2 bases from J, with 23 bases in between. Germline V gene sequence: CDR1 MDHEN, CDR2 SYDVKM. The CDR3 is CAIQKLSLSFQETQYF. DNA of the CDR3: TGTGCCATCCAGAAGTTAAGTTTAAGTTTTCAAGAGACCCAGTACTTC.

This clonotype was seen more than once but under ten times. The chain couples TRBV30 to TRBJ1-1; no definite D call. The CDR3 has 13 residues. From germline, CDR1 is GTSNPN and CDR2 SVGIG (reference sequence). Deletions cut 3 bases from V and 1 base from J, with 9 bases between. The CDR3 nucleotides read TGTGCCTGGAGAGGCCAGGCGAACACTGAAGCTTTCTTT. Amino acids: CAWRGQANTEAFF.

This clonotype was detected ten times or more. This chain's CDR3 is CASSLTGGNTEAFF. The CDR3 DNA follows: TGTGCCAGCAGCCTGACAGGCGGGAACACTGAAGCTTTCTTT. This chain connects TRBV7-3 to TRBJ1-1; a possible D gene is TRBD1 (6 bases). The CDR3 length is 14 residues. The germline CDR1 and CDR2 sequences are SGHTA and FQGTGA. With 5 bases removed from V and 1 base from J, the gap between germline ends came to 11 bases.

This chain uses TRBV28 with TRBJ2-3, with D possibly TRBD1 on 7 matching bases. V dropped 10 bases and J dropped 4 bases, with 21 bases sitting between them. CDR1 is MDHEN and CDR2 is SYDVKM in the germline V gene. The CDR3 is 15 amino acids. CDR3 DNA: TGTGCCATCAGCAGTCAGGGGGGCGTCGCAGATACGCAGTATTTT. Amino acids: CAISSQGGVADTQYF.

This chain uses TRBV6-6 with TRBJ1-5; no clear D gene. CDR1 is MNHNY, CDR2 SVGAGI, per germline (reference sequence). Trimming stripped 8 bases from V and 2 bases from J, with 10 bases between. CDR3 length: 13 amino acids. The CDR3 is CASGSRGNQPQHF. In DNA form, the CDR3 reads TGTGCCAGCGGAAGTCGCGGCAATCAGCCCCAGCATTTT.

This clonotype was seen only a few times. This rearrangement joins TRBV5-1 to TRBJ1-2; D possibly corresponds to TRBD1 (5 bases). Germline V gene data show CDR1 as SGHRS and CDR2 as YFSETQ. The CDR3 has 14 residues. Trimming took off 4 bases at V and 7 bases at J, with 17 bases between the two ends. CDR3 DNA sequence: TGCGCCAGCAGCCCCGGGGCCGGGGAGAGTGGCTACACCTTC. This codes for CASSPGAGESGYTF.

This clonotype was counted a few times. CDR3 DNA sequence: TGCAGTGCTAGTACCCCCGCGGGGGGGCCTGAGACCCAGTACTTC. Translation gives CSASTPAGGPETQYF. J is TRBJ2-5 and V is TRBV20-1; 9 positions agree with TRBD2. This CDR3 comprises 15 residues. The J segment lost 5 bases and the V segment lost 3 bases, leaving 10 bases of the junction unmatched. Germline CDR1 is DFQATT and CDR2 is SNEGSKA (reference sequence).